These T cell receptor beta chains were read from a single sample in a study of T-cell reconstitution after alpha-beta-depleted transplantation in children. TCRdb reprocessed the PCR reads with MiXCR, giving one entry per CDR3 protein. The data show about 460,000 distinct CDR3 sequences, about 10% seen once. The sample in question was PBMCs, mostly from graft donor cells, obtained 180 days after TCRalphabeta/CD19-depleted stem cell transplant. Receptors were obtained from a female patient aged 2-9 years who had a stem cell transplant for aplastic anemia, so the T cells may come from the graft donor. Each CDR3 is given with its conserved first and last residue. D genes are given only for firm matches. Clone size is shown for a subset of rows, as once, few, many or a class of expanded clone.

clone size	D gene	J gene	V gene	CDR3 DNA	CDR3 protein
few	-	TRBJ1-2	TRBV10-3	TGTGCCATCAGTGTAAATGGTGAGCACTACACCTTC	CAISVNGEHYTF
-	-	TRBJ2-1	TRBV28	TGTGCCAGCAGTTTCCGGGAACGGGTCGATGAGCAGTTCTTC	CASSFRERVDEQFF
-	TRBD2	TRBJ2-5	TRBV20-1	TGCAGTGCTATTGCGGGAGATGTCCGAGAGACCCAGTACTTC	CSAIAGDVRETQYF
many	TRBD1	TRBJ1-2	TRBV12-3/TRBV12-4	TGTGCCAGCTTCCTCGGACAGGGCGGCTATGGCTACACCTTC	CASFLGQGGYGYTF
-	-	TRBJ2-3	TRBV15	TGTGCCACCAGCAGAGACACCGAGGTGAACGGAGAGTATTTT	CATSRDTEVNGEYF
-	TRBD1	TRBJ2-1	TRBV29-1	TGCAGCGTTGAAGATAAACAGGGGGTCGCTCGATACAATGAGCAGTTCTTC	CSVEDKQGVARYNEQFF
-	-	TRBJ1-1	TRBV30	TGTGCCTGGAGTTACCACGGCAGCTCGGTCGAAGCTTTCTTT	CAWSYHGSSVEAFF
-	-	TRBJ1-2	TRBV6-2/TRBV6-3	TGTGCCAGCCGGTCCGACCTAACGAGGGGCTACACCTTC	CASRSDLTRGYTF
many	-	TRBJ2-1	TRBV5-7	TGTGCCAGCAGCTTGGGGCGGGAGCAGTTCTTC	CASSLGREQFF
-	TRBD2	TRBJ2-1	TRBV29-1	TGCAGCGTTGGGCGAGCGGGAGGGTACCTTAGCTCCTACAATGAGCAGTTCTTC	CSVGRAGGYLSSYNEQFF
many	-	TRBJ1-5	TRBV6-5	TGTGCCAGCAGTTACAGCCCAGGGTTTCAGCCCCAGCATTTT	CASSYSPGFQPQHF
few	TRBD1	TRBJ2-3	TRBV7-2	TGTGCCAGTTGGACAGGGGGCCGTGATACGCAGTATTTT	CASWTGGRDTQYF
-	-	TRBJ1-6	TRBV7-9	TGTGCCAGCAGCTTAGCGTCGCGGGATAATTCACCCCTCCACTTT	CASSLASRDNSPLHF
-	-	TRBJ1-4	TRBV24-1	TGTGCCACCAGCGACAAAGGGACGGCTAATGAAAAACTGTTTTTT	CATSDKGTANEKLFF
many	-	TRBJ1-1	TRBV3-1	TGTGCCAGCAGCCAACGTAACCTGAACACTGAAGCTTTCTTT	CASSQRNLNTEAFF
-	-	TRBJ1-4	TRBV18	TGTGCCAGCTCACCTGGATCCCCTGGTGAAAAACTGTTTTTT	CASSPGSPGEKLFF
few	TRBD2	TRBJ2-7	TRBV27	TGTGCCAGCAGTCCGACTAGCGGGAGGGCCCTTGTGTACGAGCAGTACTTC	CASSPTSGRALVYEQYF
-	TRBD1	TRBJ1-5	TRBV29-1	TGCAGCGTAGGTCCCGGGACAGGGGTTGGACAGCCCCAGCATTTT	CSVGPGTGVGQPQHF
-	TRBD2	TRBJ2-6	TRBV4-3	TGCGCCAGCAGCCAAAACGGACTAGCGGCCGGGGCCAACGTCCTGACTTTC	CASSQNGLAAGANVLTF
-	TRBD2	TRBJ2-3	TRBV14	TGTGCCAGCAGGACTAGCGGGAGCCCTCCAGATACGCAGTATTTT	CASRTSGSPPDTQYF
many	-	TRBJ2-1	TRBV12-3/TRBV12-4	TGTGCCAGCACCTTGACCGGAGGGCCCCACAATGAGCAGTTCTTC	CASTLTGGPHNEQFF
few	-	TRBJ1-5	TRBV12-3/TRBV12-4	TGTGCCAGCAGTTTACGCGAAAACCTTCAGCCCCAGCATTTT	CASSLRENLQPQHF
many	TRBD1	TRBJ2-1	TRBV20-1	TGCAGTGCTAAAGGGACAGCCTACAATGAGCAGTTCTTC	CSAKGTAYNEQFF
-	-	TRBJ2-5	TRBV5-1	TGCGCCAGCAGCCAGTACCAGACCCAGTACTTC	CASSQYQTQYF
-	-	TRBJ2-4	TRBV6-2/TRBV6-3	TGTGCCAGCAGGACGGGCCCGCCTAGCGACATAGCCAAAAACATTCAGTACTTC	CASRTGPPSDIAKNIQYF
few	-	TRBJ2-3	TRBV29-1	TGCAGCGTTGTTAGCGCTAGCACAGATACGCAGTATTTT	CSVVSASTDTQYF
-	-	TRBJ2-6	TRBV29-1	TGCAGCGTTGGGCCGGGACGGGACTCTGGGGCCAACGTCCTGACTTTC	CSVGPGRDSGANVLTF
many	TRBD1	TRBJ2-2	TRBV7-2	TGTGCCAGCAGCTCTTGGGACAGGGTTAGCACCGGGGAGCTGTTTTTT	CASSSWDRVSTGELFF
few	-	TRBJ1-5	TRBV20-1	TGCAGTGCTAGTCCAGGGACGGGCGTGCATTTT	CSASPGTGVHF
few	-	TRBJ1-5	TRBV4-1	TGCGCCAGCAGCCAAGGTACCGGACGGACGAATCAGCCCCAGCATTTT	CASSQGTGRTNQPQHF
few	TRBD1	TRBJ2-2	TRBV12-3/TRBV12-4	TGTGCCAACCGCGGGGGACAGGGCATAAACACCGGGGAGCTGTTTTTT	CANRGGQGINTGELFF
-	-	TRBJ1-6	TRBV7-2	TGTGCCAGCAGCTTAGTGTTCAGCTCCTATAATTCACCCCTCCACTTT	CASSLVFSSYNSPLHF
few	-	TRBJ2-3	TRBV5-1	TGCGCCAGCAGCTTGGCGTCAGGGGCAACAGATACGCAGTATTTT	CASSLASGATDTQYF
-	-	TRBJ1-5	TRBV6-1	TGTGCCAGCAGTCGTTGGGCACGCGATCAGCCCCAGCATTTT	CASSRWARDQPQHF
-	TRBD2	TRBJ2-3	TRBV7-6	TGTGCCGTCCGGGAGGGCCGGACAGATACGCAGTATTTT	CAVREGRTDTQYF
few	-	TRBJ1-2	TRBV6-5	TGTGCCAGCAGTTCCCCCTGGGGGGATGGCTATGGCTACACCTTC	CASSSPWGDGYGYTF
few	TRBD2	TRBJ2-4	TRBV20-1	TGCAGTGCTAGTCTCGCGGGAGGGCAAGCCAAAAACATTCAGTACTTC	CSASLAGGQAKNIQYF
few	-	TRBJ2-1	TRBV6-2/TRBV6-3	TGTGCCAGCAGTTACGGGGACCGCGGGTATGAGCAGTTCTTC	CASSYGDRGYEQFF
-	TRBD1	TRBJ2-4	TRBV12-3/TRBV12-4	TGTGCCAGCAGTTTGGGACAGGCGGTCCTACTAGCAGCCAAAAACATTCAGTACTTC	CASSLGQAVLLAAKNIQYF
-	-	TRBJ2-7	TRBV29-1	TGCAGCGTGACCAACCGAATTAGCGAGCAGTACTTC	CSVTNRISEQYF
-	-	TRBJ1-2	TRBV29-1	TGCAGCGTTGAATCGGGCAGGGAGCGGAGTCGTTATGGCTACACCTTC	CSVESGRERSRYGYTF
few	TRBD1	TRBJ2-2	TRBV5-1	TGCGCCAGCAGCTTGGCGGGACAGCCAAACACCGGGGAGCTGTTTTTT	CASSLAGQPNTGELFF
-	-	TRBJ1-2	TRBV25-1	TGTGCCAGCAGTGAAAAGGGCGGCTACACCTTC	CASSEKGGYTF
many	-	TRBJ1-2	TRBV28	TGTGCCAGCACCGAGTCTAACTATGGCTACACCTTC	CASTESNYGYTF
few	-	TRBJ2-7	TRBV21-1	TGTGCCAGCAGCAAAGTGGACAGGGGAGTCGACGAGCAGTACTTC	CASSKVDRGVDEQYF
-	TRBD1	TRBJ2-4	TRBV12-3/TRBV12-4	TGTGCCAGCAGACGAACAGGGGTGGCCAAAAACATTCAGTACTTC	CASRRTGVAKNIQYF
-	-	TRBJ1-3	TRBV3-1	TGTGCCAGCAGCCAAGAGATTCTCTCTGGAAACACCATATATTTT	CASSQEILSGNTIYF
-	TRBD2	TRBJ2-1	TRBV20-1	TGCAGTGCCGAATTGACTAGCGCGAGCTCCTACAATGAGCAGTTCTTC	CSAELTSASSYNEQFF
-	TRBD1	TRBJ1-6	TRBV20-1	TGCAGTGCTAGAGAAGACCGGGACAGGGGGTTAGATTCACCCCTCCACTTT	CSAREDRDRGLDSPLHF
few	-	TRBJ2-1	TRBV18	TGTGCCAGCTCACCTGGCCGGGGGCCGCAAAACAATGAGCAGTTCTTC	CASSPGRGPQNNEQFF
-	TRBD2	TRBJ2-1	TRBV4-3	TGCGCCAGCAGCCAAGATGCCGCGGGCGGGAGATCGCACAATGAGCAGTTCTTC	CASSQDAAGGRSHNEQFF
-	-	TRBJ2-7	TRBV20-1	TGCAGTGCCCTTAACCGGGACATGGCCTACGAGCAGTACTTC	CSALNRDMAYEQYF
few	-	TRBJ1-1	TRBV7-6	TGTGCCAGCAGCTTAGTCGGGGTGTGGACTGAAGCTTTCTTT	CASSLVGVWTEAFF
few	TRBD2	TRBJ2-1	TRBV12-3/TRBV12-4	TGTGCCAGCAGTTATAGGACTAGCGGGGGGTACAATGAGCAGTTCTTC	CASSYRTSGGYNEQFF
-	-	TRBJ1-2	TRBV12-3/TRBV12-4	TGTGCCAGCAGTGCAACCAACCTACTTGGCTACACCTTC	CASSATNLLGYTF
many	TRBD1	TRBJ1-1	TRBV7-9	TGTGCCAGCAGCTCGGACAGGGGGAACACTGAAGCTTTCTTT	CASSSDRGNTEAFF
-	TRBD1	TRBJ2-7	TRBV7-2	TGTGCCAGCAGCTCATGGACAGGGGGCGCATCCGAGCAGTACTTC	CASSSWTGGASEQYF
-	-	TRBJ2-5	TRBV12-3/TRBV12-4	TGTGCCAGCAGCCCGGACCAGGGCGGGGCATTGGCCCAGTACTTC	CASSPDQGGALAQYF
few	TRBD1	TRBJ1-4	TRBV4-3	TGCGCCAGCAGCCAAAACAGGACAGGGCGGGATAATGAAAAACTGTTTTTT	CASSQNRTGRDNEKLFF